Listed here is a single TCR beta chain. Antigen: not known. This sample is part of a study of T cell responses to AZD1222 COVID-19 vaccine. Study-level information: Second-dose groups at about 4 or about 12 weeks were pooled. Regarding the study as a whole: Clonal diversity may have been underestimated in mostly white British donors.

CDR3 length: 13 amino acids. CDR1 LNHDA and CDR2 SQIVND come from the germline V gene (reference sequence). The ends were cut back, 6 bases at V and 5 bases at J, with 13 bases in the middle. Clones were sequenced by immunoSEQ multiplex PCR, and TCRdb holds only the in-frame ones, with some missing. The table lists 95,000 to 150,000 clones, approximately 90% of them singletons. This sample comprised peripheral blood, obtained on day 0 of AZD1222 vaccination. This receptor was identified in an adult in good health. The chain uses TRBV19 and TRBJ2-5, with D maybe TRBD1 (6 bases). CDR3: CASSQTGLETQYF. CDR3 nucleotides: TGTGCCAGTAGCCAAACAGGGCTGGAGACCCAGTACTTC.